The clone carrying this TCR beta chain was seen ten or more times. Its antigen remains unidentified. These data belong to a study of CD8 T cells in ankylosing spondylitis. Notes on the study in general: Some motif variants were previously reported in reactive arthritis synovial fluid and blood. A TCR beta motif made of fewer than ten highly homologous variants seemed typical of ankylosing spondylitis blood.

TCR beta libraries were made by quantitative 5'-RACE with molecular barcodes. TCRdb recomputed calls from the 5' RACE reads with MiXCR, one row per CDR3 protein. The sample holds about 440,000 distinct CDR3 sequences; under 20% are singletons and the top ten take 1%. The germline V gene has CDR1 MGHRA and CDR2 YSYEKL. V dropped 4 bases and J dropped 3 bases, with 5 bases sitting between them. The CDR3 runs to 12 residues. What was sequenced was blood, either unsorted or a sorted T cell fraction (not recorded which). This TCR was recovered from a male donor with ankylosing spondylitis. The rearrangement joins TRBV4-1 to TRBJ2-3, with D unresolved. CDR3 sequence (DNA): TGCGCCAGCAGCCCAACAACAGATACGCAGTATTTT. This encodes CASSPTTDTQYF.